The 4 T cell receptor beta chains below were found in one sample sequenced in a study of shared clonotypes between healthy human individuals. Sequencing was performed with immunoSEQ multiplex PCR; in TCRdb, only in-frame clones are kept and a portion is missing. The table shows 2,500,000 or so clones, with around 93% occurring only once. Sequencing was carried out using naive CD4+ T cells from PBMCs. The subset was: CD45RA+ positively selected. The receptors stem from a man between 18 and 35 years old in good health. Some clones in this sample may be carry-over from other donors' samples.

Here the CDR3 DNA reads TGTGCCAGCAGCGGGGACAGGGAGTACACCGGGGAGCTGTTTTTT. As protein: CASSGDREYTGELFF. The J gene is TRBJ2-2, the V gene TRBV5-8, with 9 bases fitting TRBD1. The CDR3 sequence is 15 residues long. Germline assignment: CDR1 SGHTS and CDR2 YDEGEE. J lost 3 bases, V lost 4 bases, and 4 bases had no gene match.

This clone was counted a single time. Different DNA sequences within this sample yield the same CDR3. The gene calls are TRBV18 and TRBJ1-5; 7 positions match TRBD1. The CDR3 length is 14 residues. The germline gives CDR1 KGHSH, CDR2 LQKENI. The junction had 3 bases not matched to a gene; V was cut back by 4 bases and J by 3 bases. The DNA of the CDR3 is TGTGCCAGCTCACTGGGACAGTACAATCAGCCCCAGCATTTT. Translated, it gives CASSLGQYNQPQHF.

This clone was detected a few times. The gene calls are TRBV10-1 and TRBJ2-5, with TRBD1 identical over 7 bases. The ends lost 2 bases at V and 7 bases at J; junction bases unmatched: 1. CDR3 length: 12 amino acids. Germline V lookup: CDR1 WNHNN, CDR2 SYGVQD (reference sequence). The CDR3 region is CASSEAGGTQYF. CDR3 coding DNA: TGCGCCAGCAGTGAGGCAGGGGGGACCCAGTACTTC.

The chain carries TRBV5-1 and TRBJ2-3; D unclear. Germline CDR1 is SGHRS and CDR2 is YFSETQ. Trimming cost V 1 base and J 7 bases, with 19 bases left between them. The CDR3 has 16 amino acids. This CDR3 is CASSLISTTVGNTQYF. The DNA of the CDR3 is TGCGCCAGCAGCTTGATCAGTACCACCGTGGGAAATACGCAGTATTTT.